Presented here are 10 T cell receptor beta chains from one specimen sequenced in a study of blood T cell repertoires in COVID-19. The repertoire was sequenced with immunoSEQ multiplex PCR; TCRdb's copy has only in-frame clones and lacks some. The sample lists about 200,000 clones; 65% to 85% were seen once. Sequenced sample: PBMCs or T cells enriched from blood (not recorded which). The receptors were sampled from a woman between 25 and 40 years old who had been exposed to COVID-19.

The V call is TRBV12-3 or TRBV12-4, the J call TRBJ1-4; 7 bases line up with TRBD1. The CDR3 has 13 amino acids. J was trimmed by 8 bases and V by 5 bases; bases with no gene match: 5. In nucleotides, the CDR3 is TGTGCCAGCAGTGATACAGGGGAGGAAAAACTGTTTTTT. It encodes CASSDTGEEKLFF.

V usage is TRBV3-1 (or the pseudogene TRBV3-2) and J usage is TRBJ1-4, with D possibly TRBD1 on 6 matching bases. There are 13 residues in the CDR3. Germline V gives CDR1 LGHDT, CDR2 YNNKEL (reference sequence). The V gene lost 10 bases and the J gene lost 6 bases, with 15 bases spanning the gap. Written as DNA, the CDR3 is TGTGCCACCAGGCGACACAGGGATGAAAAACTGTTTTTT. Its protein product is CATRRHRDEKLFF.

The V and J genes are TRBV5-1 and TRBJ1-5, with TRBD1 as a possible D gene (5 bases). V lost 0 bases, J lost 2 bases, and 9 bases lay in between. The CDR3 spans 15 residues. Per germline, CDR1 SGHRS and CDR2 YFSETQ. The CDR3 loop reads CASSLAAGGNQPQHF. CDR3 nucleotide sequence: TGCGCCAGCAGCTTGGCCGCGGGGGGCAATCAGCCCCAGCATTTT.

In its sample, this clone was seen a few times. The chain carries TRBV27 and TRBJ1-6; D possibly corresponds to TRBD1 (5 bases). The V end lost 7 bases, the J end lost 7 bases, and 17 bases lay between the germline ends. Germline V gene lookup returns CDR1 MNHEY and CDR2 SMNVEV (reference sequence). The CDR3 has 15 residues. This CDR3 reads CASKPRDRENSPLHF. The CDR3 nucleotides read TGTGCCAGCAAACCCAGGGACCGGGAGAATTCACCCCTCCACTTT.

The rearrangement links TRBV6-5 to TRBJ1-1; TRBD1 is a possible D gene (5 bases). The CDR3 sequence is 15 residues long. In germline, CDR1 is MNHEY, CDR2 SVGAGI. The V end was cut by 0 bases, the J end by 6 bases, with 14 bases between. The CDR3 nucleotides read TGTGCCAGCAGTTACTCGCCCCAGGGTGCTGCTGAAGCTTTCTTT. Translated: CASSYSPQGAAEAFF.

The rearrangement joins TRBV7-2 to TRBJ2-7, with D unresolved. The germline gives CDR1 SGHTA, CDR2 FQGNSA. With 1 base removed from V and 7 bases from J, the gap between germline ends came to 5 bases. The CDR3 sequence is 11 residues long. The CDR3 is CASSLVLEQYF. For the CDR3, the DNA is TGTGCCAGCAGCTTAGTCCTGGAGCAGTACTTC.

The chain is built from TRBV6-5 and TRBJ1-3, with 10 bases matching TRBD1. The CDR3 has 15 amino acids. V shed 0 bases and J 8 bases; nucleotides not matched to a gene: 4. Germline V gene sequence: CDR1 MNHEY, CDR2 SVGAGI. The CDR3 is CASSYSKDRGDTIYF. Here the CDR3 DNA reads TGTGCCAGCAGTTACTCGAAGGACAGGGGGGACACCATATATTTT.

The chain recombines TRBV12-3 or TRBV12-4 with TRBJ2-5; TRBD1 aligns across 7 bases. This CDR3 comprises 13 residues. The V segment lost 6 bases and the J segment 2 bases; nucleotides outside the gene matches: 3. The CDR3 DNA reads TGTGCCAGCAGAACAGGGGTGCAAGAGACCCAGTACTTC. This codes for CASRTGVQETQYF.

This chain's CDR3 is CASSLTGTGFTGELFF. The DNA for the CDR3 is TGTGCCAGCAGTTTGACCGGGACAGGGTTCACCGGGGAGCTGTTTTTT. The gene calls are TRBV27 and TRBJ2-2; the match to TRBD1 covers 9 bases. Germline CDR1 MNHEY, CDR2 SMNVEV (reference sequence). With V trimmed by 3 bases and J by 4 bases, 6 bases remained unmatched. The CDR3 extends over 16 amino acids.

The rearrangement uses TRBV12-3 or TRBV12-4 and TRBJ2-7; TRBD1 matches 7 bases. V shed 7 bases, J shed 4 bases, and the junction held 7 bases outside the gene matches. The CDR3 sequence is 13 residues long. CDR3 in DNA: TGTGCCAGCATCTCGACAGGGATTTACGAGCAGTACTTC. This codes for CASISTGIYEQYF.